One sample yielded the 23 T cell receptor beta chains listed below, sequenced in a study of breast tumors, draining lymph nodes, adjacent tissues. Samples came from axillary lymph nodes draining the breast cancer. From the multiplex PCR reads, TCRdb called clonotypes with MiXCR, one entry per CDR3 protein. In the table there are under 150,000 distinct CDR3 sequences, 21% of which are singletons. The sample taken for sequencing was axillary lymph node tissue. The receptors come from a female donor with breast cancer. Some clones in this sample may be carry-over from other donors' samples.

This clonotype turned up a few times. V is TRBV28 and J is TRBJ2-1; 9 bases align to TRBD2. The CDR3 extends over 16 amino acids. The V and J ends lost 4 bases and 8 bases, in that order; junction bases with no gene match: 12. From germline, CDR1 is MDHEN and CDR2 SYDVKM. CDR3 coding DNA: TGTGCCAGCAGTTCGCGAAAGAGGGGACTAGCCGATGAGCAGTTCTTC. This codes for CASSSRKRGLADEQFF.

In this sample, this clonotype turned up many times. The gene calls are TRBV20-1 and TRBJ2-7; perhaps TRBD2 as D (6 bases). V was trimmed by 3 bases and J by 7 bases, leaving 13 bases between them. Looked up from germline, CDR1 is DFQATT and CDR2 is SNEGSKA (reference sequence). The length of the CDR3 is 12 residues. Here the CDR3 DNA reads TGCAGTGCTAGTCGACTAGAGGGTGAGCAGTACTTC. This gives the protein CSASRLEGEQYF.

This clonotype occurred many times. The V gene is TRBV7-9, the J gene TRBJ2-1; D might be TRBD1 or TRBD2, each matching 5 bases. Germline lookup yields CDR1 SEHNR and CDR2 FQNEAQ (reference sequence). CDR3 length equals 16 residues. V lost 4 bases to trimming and J lost 4 bases, with 17 bases between them. The CDR3 DNA follows: TGTGCCAGCAGCTCAACCGGGACGGCTGAATACAATGAGCAGTTCTTC. This gives the protein CASSSTGTAEYNEQFF.

Regarding this clonotype: A much more abundant neighbour one base away suggests this may be a read error. The chain is built from TRBV9 and TRBJ2-7; 10 bases are shared with TRBD2. The germline CDR1 and CDR2 sequences are SGDLS and YYNGEE. The CDR3 is 16 amino acids. This CDR3 reads CASSVGGTSAYYGQYF. The CDR3 nucleotides read TGTGCCAGCAGCGTAGGCGGGACTAGCGCATACTACGGGCAGTACTTC.

At least ten counts were recorded for this clonotype. J is TRBJ2-7 and V is TRBV30; D gene ambiguous. Per the germline V gene, CDR1 is GTSNPN and CDR2 is SVGIG (reference sequence). The ends were cut back, 2 bases at V and 0 bases at J, with 8 bases in the middle. This CDR3 is built from 13 residues. The CDR3 loop reads CAWSLRSSYEQYF. The DNA for the CDR3 is TGTGCCTGGAGTCTGCGTAGCTCCTACGAGCAGTACTTC.

Ten or more counts support this clonotype. V is TRBV7-2 and J is TRBJ2-7; D might be TRBD1 (6 bases). The V end lost 3 bases, the J end lost 1 base, and 19 bases lay between the germline ends. The CDR3 consists of 17 residues. Germline CDR1 SGHTA, CDR2 FQGNSA. CDR3 in DNA: TGTGCCAGCAGCTTCGGACCGGTGGGACAAGGATCCTACGAGCAGTACTTC. It encodes CASSFGPVGQGSYEQYF.

Ten or more counts support this clonotype. The chain is built from TRBV7-9 and TRBJ2-7; the match to TRBD1 covers 9 bases. Germline CDR1 and CDR2: SEHNR and FQNEAQ (reference sequence). Trimming cost V 0 bases and J 5 bases; bases outside gene matches: 5. CDR3 length: 15 amino acids. CDR3 protein: CASSLAGTGSHEQYF. CDR3 DNA: TGTGCCAGCAGCTTAGCCGGGACAGGGAGCCACGAGCAGTACTTC.

Worth noting for this clonotype: A read error may account for a junction end that differs from germline. CDR3 DNA sequence: TGTACCAGCAGCTTAGGACCGCACTTCCGACGACCAAGCTCCTACAATGAGCGGTTCTTC. Its translation is CTSSLGPHFRRPSSYNERFF. The chain joins TRBV7-8 to TRBJ2-1; D is unclear. Looked up from germline, CDR1 is SGHVS and CDR2 is FQNEAQ. The CDR3 is 20 amino acids.

This clonotype appeared many times. The chain uses TRBV5-6 and TRBJ2-6; the D gene is possibly TRBD1 (5 bases). The V and J ends lost 2 bases and 3 bases respectively, with 9 bases between them. The CDR3 has 15 residues. In germline, CDR1 is SGHDT, CDR2 YYEEEE. DNA of the CDR3: TGTGCCAGCAGCTTCTTCAGGGATGGGGCCAACGTCCTGACTTTC. Translated: CASSFFRDGANVLTF.

This clonotype was recorded at least ten times. The V call is TRBV20-1, the J call TRBJ2-7; D unresolved. V lost 6 bases and J lost 3, with 15 bases in between. From germline, CDR1 is DFQATT and CDR2 SNEGSKA (reference sequence). This CDR3 region has 13 residues. In DNA form, the CDR3 reads TGCAGTGCGCGGAGTAGGGATGGCTACGAGCAGTACTTC. Its protein product is CSARSRDGYEQYF.

In the case of this clonotype: This could be a read error, since a much larger clone is one nucleotide away. V is TRBV6-1 and J is TRBJ1-5, with no clear D. Trimming pared 6 bases from V and 3 bases from J, leaving 6 bases between. Per the germline V gene, CDR1 is MNHNS and CDR2 is SASEGT. The CDR3 contains 12 residues. In DNA, the CDR3 is TGTGCCAGCAGCAGGATCAATCAGCCCCAGCATTTT. Protein product: CASSRINQPQHF.

This clonotype has more than one count but fewer than ten. The chain joins TRBV6-5 to TRBJ2-7; 8 nucleotides match TRBD2. The CDR3 has 13 residues. The ends lost 5 bases at V and 0 bases at J; junction bases unmatched: 0. Germline loops: CDR1 MNHEY, CDR2 SVGAGI. The CDR3 loop reads CASSREGSYEQYF. The CDR3 region has the DNA TGTGCCAGCAGTCGGGAGGGCTCCTACGAGCAGTACTTC.

This clonotype was seen at least ten times. The chain recombines TRBV4-1 with TRBJ2-3; D is tentatively TRBD1 or TRBD2 (5 bases each). V was shortened by 1 base and J by 0 bases, with 11 bases between the two germline ends. Germline lookup yields CDR1 MGHRA and CDR2 YSYEKL. The CDR3 sequence is 16 residues long. For the CDR3, the DNA is TGCGCCAGCAGCCAAGGGGGGTGGACTAGCACAGATACGCAGTATTTT. It specifies CASSQGGWTSTDTQYF.

This clonotype was seen many times. The rearrangement links TRBV6-2 or TRBV6-3 to TRBJ2-1, with 12 bases identical to TRBD2. Germline trimming cut 0 bases from V and 6 bases from J; bases unmatched to any gene: 12. CDR1 MNHEY and CDR2 SVGEGT come from the germline V gene. The CDR3 sequence is 19 residues long. The chain's CDR3 is CASSYSRLAGVRVLNEQFF. Written as DNA, the CDR3 is TGTGCCAGCAGTTACTCGAGACTAGCGGGAGTAAGGGTGCTCAATGAGCAGTTCTTC.

In its sample, this clonotype was seen a few times. The V gene is TRBV28, the J gene TRBJ2-1; TRBD2 agrees at 7 bases. V shed 6 bases, J shed 2 bases, and the junction held 10 bases outside the gene matches. The CDR3 is 16 amino acids. The germline V gene encodes CDR1 MDHEN and CDR2 SYDVKM. The CDR3 sequence is CASSGPVAGAYNEQFF. The DNA of the CDR3 is TGTGCCAGCAGCGGGCCTGTAGCGGGTGCCTACAATGAGCAGTTCTTC.

This clonotype was detected many times. The V call is TRBV20-1, the J call TRBJ2-1, with 10 bases that match TRBD2. The CDR3 consists of 16 residues. With 0 bases clipped from V and 9 bases from J, the junction kept 11 bases outside the gene matches. Germline V gene sequence: CDR1 DFQATT, CDR2 SNEGSKA (reference sequence). The CDR3 region is CSARDPDSGRLSEQFF. For the CDR3, the DNA is TGCAGTGCTAGAGATCCAGATAGCGGGAGGTTGAGTGAGCAGTTCTTC.

Ten or more counts support this clonotype. This rearrangement joins TRBV24-1 to TRBJ2-7; 10 nucleotides match TRBD1. The CDR3 length is 15 residues. From germline, CDR1 is KGHDR and CDR2 SFDVKD. The V and J ends lost 4 bases and 5 bases, in that order; junction bases with no gene match: 7. CDR3 residues: CATSDPGQGIHEQYF. CDR3 nucleotides: TGTGCCACCAGTGACCCGGGACAGGGGATACACGAGCAGTACTTC.

About this clonotype itself: This may be a read error, as it is one base from a much larger clone. The CDR3: CASSYPTSGTGTDTQYF. As DNA, the CDR3 is TGTGCCAGCAGCTACCCGACTAGCGGGACTGGCACAGATACGCAGTATTTT. The V and J genes are TRBV7-9 and TRBJ2-3; 11 nucleotides align to TRBD2. Per the germline V gene, CDR1 is SEHNR and CDR2 is FQNEAQ (reference sequence). After removal of 4 bases from V and 1 base from J, the junction contained 7 bases not matched to a gene. The CDR3 is 17 amino acids.

This clonotype was recorded at least ten times. V gene TRBV6-5 combines with J gene TRBJ2-3; 7 bases fit TRBD2. This CDR3 has 17 residues. The germline V gene has CDR1 MNHEY and CDR2 SVGAGI. V trimming: 0 bases; J trimming: 3 bases; junction bases outside the gene matches: 9. CDR3 amino acids: CASSYSVAGDLTDTQYF. CDR3 coding DNA: TGTGCCAGCAGTTACTCGGTGGCGGGAGACCTAACAGATACGCAGTATTTT.

This clonotype has ten or more counts. The chain links TRBV20-1 to TRBJ2-5; possibly TRBD1 for D (6 bases). The ends were cut back, 5 bases at V and 5 bases at J, with 18 bases in the middle. The CDR3 spans 14 residues. CDR1 is DFQATT, CDR2 SNEGSKA, per germline (reference sequence). This CDR3 is CSAPGQSWRETQYF. The CDR3, as DNA: TGCAGTGCTCCCGGACAGTCTTGGCGGGAGACCCAGTACTTC.

This clonotype has a count of ten or more. Sequence at one end of the junction differs from germline and may be a read error. V usage is TRBV7-7 and J usage is TRBJ2-5; D may be TRBD1 (5 bases). From germline, CDR1 is SSHAT and CDR2 FNYEAQ (reference sequence). This CDR3 is 15 amino acids long. The CDR3 bases are TGTGCTAGCAGCTTAGGAGACAGTATCCAAGAGACCCAGTACTTC. It encodes CASSLGDSIQETQYF.

This clonotype was counted many times. The chain carries TRBV2 and TRBJ2-7; no definite D call. V lost 7 bases to trimming and J lost 0 bases, with 7 bases between them. The CDR3 extends over 12 amino acids. CDR1 is SNHLY, CDR2 FYNNEI, per germline. The CDR3, as DNA: TGTGCCAGCACTCGGGTCTCCTACGAGCAGTACTTC. Translation gives CASTRVSYEQYF.

To note about this clonotype: This may come from a read error, since a much larger clone is one base off. The chain couples TRBV6-2 or TRBV6-3 to TRBJ2-7; D is uncertain. This CDR3 comprises 13 residues. Germline V gives CDR1 MNHEY, CDR2 SVGEGT. V lost 0 bases and J lost 3, with 6 bases in between. In DNA, the CDR3 is TGTGCCAGCAGTTACTCGGTCTGCTACGAGCAGTACTTC. Encoded protein: CASSYSVCYEQYF.